The 29 T cell receptor gamma chains listed next were all sequenced from one sample in a study of gamma-delta chains in newborns, infants, children. TCRdb re-analyzed the reads via CATT. This table holds some 830 gamma-chain clones, roughly 43% found once. The sample was blood. All receptors derive from a child who was a newborn, infant or young child, either healthy, febrile or measles-vaccinated (not recorded which).

By sample fraction, this clone is large. This chain joins TRGV8 and TRGJP1. The CDR3 is 13 residues long. Trimming took 2 bases from V and 3 from J; bases not matched to a gene: 0. The germline CDR1 and CDR2 sequences are VENAVY and YDSYNSRV. CDR3 nucleotides: TGTGCCACCTGGGATACCACTGGTTGGTTCAAGATATTT. Residues: CATWDTTGWFKIF.

On this clone: This may come from a read error, since a much larger clone is one base off. Different DNA sequences within this sample yield the same CDR3. The gene calls are TRGV9 and TRGJP. As TCRdb names no J gene, one was assigned here on the basis of a DNA match to germline. The length of the CDR3 is 15 residues. Germline assignment: CDR1 GITISATS and CDR2 ISYDGTV (reference sequence). The CDR3: CALREVELGKKIKVF. The CDR3 DNA sequence: TGTGCCTTGCGGGAGGTAGAGTTGGGCAAAAAAATCAAGGTATTT.

The V gene was identified as TRGV9, while no J gene was called. The length of the CDR3 is 15 residues. Germline V lookup: CDR1 GITISATS, CDR2 ISYDGTV (reference sequence). CDR3 sequence (DNA): TGTGCCTTGTGGGAGGTGGCGTTGGGCAAAAAAGTCAAGGTGTTT. It codes for CALWEVALGKKVKVF.

This clone was found a few times. The genes are TRGV9 and TRGJP. TCRdb is silent on the J gene; assignment here came from matching the DNA to germline. The CDR3 runs to 15 residues. From germline, CDR1 is GITISATS and CDR2 ISYDGTV (reference sequence). V shed 4 bases, J shed 6 bases, and the junction held 3 bases outside the gene matches. The CDR3 reads CALWDSELGKKIKVF. Here the CDR3 DNA reads TGTGCCTTGTGGGATTCAGAGTTGGGCAAAAAAATCAAGGTATTT.

Notes on this clone: This may stem from a read error, because a much larger clone lies one nucleotide away. The chain joins TRGV9 to TRGJP. Here the J gene was assigned by germline matching of the DNA, as TCRdb has none. Germline V lookup: CDR1 GITISATS, CDR2 ISYDGTV (reference sequence). The CDR3 sequence is 17 residues long. The CDR3 here is CALWEVQAELSKKIKVF. As DNA, the CDR3 is TGTGCCTTGTGGGAGGTGCAGGCCGAGTTGAGCAAAAAAATCAAGGTATTT.

By frequency in the sample, this clone is large. The sample carries other DNA sequences with the same CDR3. The chain links TRGV9 to TRGJP. The CDR3 runs to 16 residues. Germline V lookup: CDR1 GITISATS, CDR2 ISYDGTV (reference sequence). The trim removed 2 bases at V and 4 bases at J, leaving 2 bases unmatched. This chain's CDR3 is CALWEDQELGKKIKVF. The CDR3 nucleotides read TGTGCCTTGTGGGAGGACCAAGAGTTGGGCAAAAAAATCAAGGTATTT.

This clone is labeled as large (0.1 to 1%). The V and J genes are TRGV3 and TRGJP2. The J gene, not given by TCRdb, was assigned here from a germline match of the nucleotide sequence. The ends lost 0 bases at V and 2 bases at J; junction bases unmatched: 3. The CDR3 loop spans 15 amino acids. Germline CDR1 is VTNTFY and CDR2 is YDVSTARD (reference sequence). The CDR3 is CATWDRRSSDWIKTF. The DNA for the CDR3 is TGTGCCACCTGGGACAGGCGGAGTAGTGATTGGATCAAGACGTTT.

This clone was counted a few times. This chain uses TRGV9 with TRGJP. TCRdb gives no J gene; it was assigned here by matching the DNA to germline. The ends lost 2 bases at V and 4 bases at J; junction bases unmatched: 5. The CDR3 is made up of 17 amino acids. Germline V CDR1 and CDR2: GITISATS, ISYDGTV (reference sequence). The CDR3 is CALWEDDQELGKKIKVF. The CDR3 bases are TGTGCCTTGTGGGAGGATGACCAAGAGTTGGGCAAAAAAATCAAGGTATTT.

This clone showed up just a few times. V and J are TRGV9 and TRGJP. The J gene was missing in TCRdb and was found by matching the end of the DNA to germline. Germline V gene sequence: CDR1 GITISATS, CDR2 ISYDGTV (reference sequence). The CDR3 contains 17 residues. Trimming removed 4 bases from V and 4 bases from J; junction bases left unmatched: 7. The CDR3 nucleotides are TGTGCCTTGTGGGACCACGCTCAAGAGTTGGGCAAAAAAATCAAGGTATTT. Protein sequence: CALWDHAQELGKKIKVF.

The V gene is TRGV9, the J gene TRGJP. Germline matching of the DNA provided the J gene here, since TCRdb leaves it blank. The CDR3 covers 17 residues. Germline loops: CDR1 GITISATS, CDR2 ISYDGTV (reference sequence). After removal of 1 base from V and 6 bases from J, the junction contained 6 bases not matched to a gene. CDR3 nucleotides: TGTGCCTTGTGGGAGGTTAAGGGAGAGTTGGGCAAAAAAATCAAGGTATTT. Protein sequence: CALWEVKGELGKKIKVF.

This clone turned up a few times. The same CDR3 arises from other DNA sequences in this sample as well. The chain has TRGV9 and TRGJP. Because TCRdb records no J gene, it was assigned here through a match of the DNA to germline. V shed 1 base, J shed 7 bases, and the junction held 4 bases outside the gene matches. From germline, CDR1 is GITISATS and CDR2 ISYDGTV (reference sequence). There are 16 residues in the CDR3. CDR3 amino acids: CALWEVYELGKKIKVF. The CDR3 DNA reads TGTGCCTTGTGGGAGGTTTACGAGTTGGGCAAAAAAATCAAGGTATTT.

The CDR3 reads CALWEVVALGKKIKVF. CDR3 sequence (DNA): TGTGCCTTGTGGGAGGTCGTGGCGTTGGGCAAAAAAATCAAGGTATTT. The V and J genes are TRGV9 and TRGJP. Assignment of the J gene here rests on matching the DNA to germline, because TCRdb gives none. Germline CDR1 GITISATS, CDR2 ISYDGTV (reference sequence). The CDR3 is 16 amino acids. After removal of 1 base from V and 9 bases from J, the junction contained 6 bases not matched to a gene.

On this clone: A much larger clonotype is one base distant, so this may be a read error. The same CDR3 is also encoded by other DNA sequences in this sample. The V gene call reads TRGV4; no J gene was called. Germline-derived CDR1 and CDR2 are EGSTGY and YDSYTSSV. The CDR3 contains 12 residues. The chain's CDR3 is CATWDVTYKKLF. CDR3 nucleotide sequence: TGTGCCACCTGGGATGTGACATATAAGAAACTCTTC.

A note on this clone: This may arise from a read error, as a much more abundant clone is one base away. The chain is built from TRGV9 and TRGJP. The J gene, absent from TCRdb, was called here by matching the DNA to germline. The length of the CDR3 is 17 residues. CDR1 and CDR2 (germline): GITISATS, ISYDGTV (reference sequence). CDR3 protein: CALWVGSGESGKKIKVF. CDR3 DNA: TGTGCCTTGTGGGTAGGATCGGGCGAGTCGGGCAAAAAAATCAAGGTATTT.

A single count supports this clone. Given a far larger clone just one base away, this is likely a sequencing read error. The sample contains more than one DNA sequence encoding this CDR3. TRGV9 is the V gene, and the J gene was not called. The CDR3 runs 15 residues. Per the germline V gene, CDR1 is GITISATS and CDR2 is ISYDGTV (reference sequence). The CDR3 region has the DNA TGTGCCTTGTGGGAGGAAGAGTTGGGCAAAAAAATCAAGGTGTTT. Translated: CALWEEELGKKIKVF.

The V and J genes are TRGV9 and TRGJP. Germline matching of the DNA provided the J gene here, since TCRdb leaves it blank. The CDR3 consists of 14 residues. Trimming took 2 bases from V and 9 from J; bases not matched to a gene: 1. Germline V CDR1 and CDR2: GITISATS, ISYDGTV (reference sequence). The CDR3 spells CALWEGLGKKIKVF. CDR3 nucleotides: TGTGCCTTGTGGGAGGGGTTGGGCAAAAAAATCAAGGTATTT.

This clone is a singleton in its sample. A much larger clone sits a single nucleotide away, making a read error possible. This chain joins TRGV9 and TRGJP. As TCRdb names no J gene, one was assigned here on the basis of a DNA match to germline. This CDR3 has 17 amino acids. CDR1 and CDR2 (germline): GITISATS, ISYDGTV (reference sequence). CDR3 amino acids: CALWEVQAELDKKIKVF. The CDR3, as DNA: TGTGCCTTGTGGGAGGTGCAGGCCGAGTTGGACAAAAAAATCAAGGTATTT.

In this sample, this clone is large (0.1 to 1%). The chain carries TRGV9 and TRGJP. Since TCRdb gives no J gene, matching the DNA to germline was used here to assign it. From germline, CDR1 is GITISATS and CDR2 ISYDGTV (reference sequence). J gave up 6 bases and V 4 bases, and 3 bases lay outside the gene matches. The CDR3 totals 15 residues. The DNA for the CDR3 is TGTGCCTTGTGGGACGCAGAGTTGGGCAAAAAAATCAAGGTATTT. Translation gives CALWDAELGKKIKVF.

This clone is large. Other DNA sequences in the same sample also yield this CDR3. The chain combines TRGV9 with TRGJP. The J gene, not given by TCRdb, was assigned here from a germline match of the nucleotide sequence. V lost 3 bases to trimming and J lost 3 bases; unmatched junction nucleotides: 2. CDR1 and CDR2 from the germline V gene are GITISATS and ISYDGTV (reference sequence). The CDR3 covers 16 residues. Here the CDR3 reads CALWETQELGKKIKVF. For the CDR3, the DNA is TGTGCCTTGTGGGAGACGCAAGAGTTGGGCAAAAAAATCAAGGTATTT.

This clone has a handful of counts. The chain employs TRGV9 and TRGJ1 or TRGJ2. The J gene was missing in TCRdb and was found by matching the end of the DNA to germline. The J segment lost 0 bases and the V segment lost 0 bases, leaving 5 bases of the junction unmatched. The germline V gene has CDR1 GITISATS and CDR2 ISYDGTV (reference sequence). The CDR3 is made up of 15 amino acids. The CDR3 coding sequence is TGTGCCTTGTGGGAGGTGCATCCGAATTATTATAAGAAACTCTTT. Translating it yields CALWEVHPNYYKKLF.

Concerning this clone: At one boundary the junction diverges from the germline segment, which might be a read error. J is TRGJ1 or TRGJ2 and V is TRGV4. Here the J gene came from matching the DNA to germline, since TCRdb omits it. The CDR3 totals 17 residues. Germline lookup yields CDR1 EGSTGY and CDR2 YDSYTSSV. For the CDR3, the DNA is TGTGCCACCTGGGGTGGGCCTCCTGGGAGCAATTATTATAAGAAACTCTTT. Its protein is CATWGGPPGSNYYKKLF.

This clone came up a few times. The junction differs from germline at one of its ends, possibly a read error. V gene TRGV9 combines with J gene TRGJP. The J gene, missing from TCRdb, was assigned here through DNA to germline matching. Germline CDR1 and CDR2: GITISATS and ISYDGTV (reference sequence). The CDR3 length is 17 residues. CDR3: CALWDHAQGLGKKIKVF. The CDR3 DNA is TGTGCCTTGTGGGACCACGCTCAAGGGTTGGGCAAAAAAATCAAGGTATTT.

A remark on this clone: A much larger clone lies a single base off, so this may be a read error. Other DNA sequences in the sample encode the same CDR3. CDR3 in amino acids: CALWEVELGKKIKVF. The CDR3 coding sequence is TGCGCCTTGTGGGAGGTGGAGTTGGGCAAAAAAATCAAGGTATTT. The rearrangement uses TRGV9 and TRGJP. The J gene, not given by TCRdb, was assigned here from a germline match of the nucleotide sequence. The CDR3 runs 15 residues. Germline CDR1 reads GITISATS; CDR2 reads ISYDGTV (reference sequence).

The gene calls are TRGV9 and TRGJP. TCRdb gives no J gene; it was assigned here by matching the DNA to germline. Trimming cost V 3 bases and J 2 bases; bases outside gene matches: 7. This CDR3 has 18 amino acids. Germline-derived CDR1 and CDR2 are GITISATS and ISYDGTV (reference sequence). CDR3 DNA: TGTGCCTTGTGGGAGATACCCCGGCAAGAGTTGGGCAAAAAAATCAAGGTATTT. It specifies CALWEIPRQELGKKIKVF.

The chain recombines TRGV9 with TRGJP2. Here the J gene was assigned by germline matching of the DNA, as TCRdb has none. J lost 9 bases, V lost 5 bases, and 18 bases had no gene match. Germline loops: CDR1 GITISATS, CDR2 ISYDGTV (reference sequence). CDR3 size: 16 residues. DNA for the CDR3: TGTGCCTTGTGGGTTCCCCATTACTCACAATATTGGATCAAGACGTTT. It encodes CALWVPHYSQYWIKTF.

Of note for this clone: Possible read error: a much larger clone is one base away. The rearrangement uses TRGV9 and TRGJP. As TCRdb names no J gene, one was assigned here on the basis of a DNA match to germline. Trimming at V came to 3 bases and at J to 4 bases, leaving 6 bases not matched to a gene. Germline loops: CDR1 GITISATS, CDR2 ISYDGTV (reference sequence). This CDR3 region has 17 residues. CDR3 in amino acids: CALWELHQELGKKIKVF. CDR3 bases: TGTGCCTTGTGGGAGTTGCACCAAGAGTTGGGCAAAAAAATCAAGGTATTT.

To note about this clone: Additional DNA sequences in this sample encode the identical CDR3. This chain links TRGV9 with TRGJP. The J gene, left out of TCRdb, was set here by checking the DNA against germline. The CDR3 spans 18 residues. CDR1 is GITISATS and CDR2 is ISYDGTV in the germline V gene (reference sequence). The trim removed 2 bases at V and 4 bases at J, leaving 8 bases unmatched. The CDR3 sequence: CALWEAATQELGKKIKVF. DNA of the CDR3: TGTGCCTTGTGGGAGGCCGCTACCCAAGAGTTGGGCAAAAAAATCAAGGTATTT.

The chain carries TRGV3 and TRGJ1 or TRGJ2. The CDR3 length is 14 residues. Looked up from germline, CDR1 is VTNTFY and CDR2 is YDVSTARD (reference sequence). Unmatched junction bases numbered 5, after V lost 3 bases and J lost 0 bases. The CDR3 region is CATWDRMNYYKKLF. CDR3 nucleotides: TGTGCCACCTGGGACCGCATGAATTATTATAAGAAACTCTTT.

This clone appeared a few times. The V gene is TRGV9, the J gene TRGJP. No J gene was available from TCRdb, and it was assigned here by a germline match of the DNA. Germline CDR1 GITISATS, CDR2 ISYDGTV (reference sequence). Trimming removed 4 bases from V and 4 bases from J; junction bases left unmatched: 7. The CDR3 runs 17 residues. The CDR3 DNA is TGTGCCTTGTGGGAAGACACCCAAGAGTTGGGCAAAAAAATCAAGGTATTT. As protein: CALWEDTQELGKKIKVF.